The 29 T cell receptor beta chains listed next were all sequenced from one sample in a study of OX40 agonist ivuxolimab in advanced cancers. The method was immunoSEQ multiplex PCR; TCRdb's version includes in-frame clones alone and lacks a portion of them. This table holds some 70,000 clones, 89% found once. This specimen consisted of CD4+ or CD8+ T cells sorted from blood, obtained in a trial of the OX40 agonist ivuxolimab. The source of these receptors is an adult with an advanced solid tumor such as melanoma, head and neck, liver or kidney cancer.

The rearrangement links TRBV7-6 to TRBJ2-3, with 8 bases aligning to TRBD2. From germline, CDR1 is SGHVS and CDR2 FNYEAQ. Trimming cost V 2 bases and J 4 bases; bases outside gene matches: 8. The CDR3 is made up of 16 amino acids. CDR3 residues: CASSLNSRGVADTQYF. CDR3 bases: TGTGCCAGCAGCTTAAACTCGCGGGGGGTTGCAGATACGCAGTATTTT.

This clone was observed once. This CDR3 is CASSYELDNQPQHF. The DNA for the CDR3 is TGTGCCAGCAGTTACGAGCTAGATAATCAGCCCCAGCATTTT. The chain joins TRBV6-5 to TRBJ1-5; D unresolved. With 2 bases removed from V and 4 bases from J, the gap between germline ends came to 9 bases. The CDR3 consists of 14 residues. The germline V gene encodes CDR1 MNHEY and CDR2 SVGAGI.

This chain connects TRBV7-9 to TRBJ2-5; 9 bases align to TRBD2. The CDR3 is 16 residues long. Germline loops: CDR1 SEHNR, CDR2 FQNEAQ (reference sequence). The trim removed 4 bases at V and 5 bases at J, leaving 11 bases unmatched. CDR3 sequence: CASSSSGAGGLETQYF. The CDR3 region has the DNA TGTGCCAGCAGCTCATCAGGCGCGGGGGGGCTTGAGACCCAGTACTTC.

The rearrangement links TRBV4-1 to TRBJ2-7; 9 nucleotides align to TRBD2. The germline gives CDR1 MGHRA, CDR2 YSYEKL. V lost 0 bases, J lost 6 bases, and 12 bases stayed unmatched. The CDR3 sequence is 17 residues long. The CDR3 loop is CASSQDLRTSATLEQYF. Written as DNA, the CDR3 is TGCGCCAGCAGCCAAGATCTTAGGACTAGCGCTACCCTCGAGCAGTACTTC.

The chain recombines TRBV7-8 with TRBJ1-1; D unclear. The ends were cut back, 1 base at V and 5 bases at J, with 11 bases in the middle. The CDR3 consists of 14 residues. Germline CDR1 reads SGHVS; CDR2 reads FQNEAQ. Here the CDR3 reads CASSLEAGRTEAFF. CDR3 coding DNA: TGTGCCAGCAGCTTAGAGGCGGGGAGAACTGAAGCTTTCTTT.

V and J are TRBV6-1 and TRBJ2-1; 11 bases are shared with TRBD2. The CDR3 has 15 residues. The germline CDR1 and CDR2 sequences are MNHNS and SASEGT. The V gene end was trimmed by 5 bases and the J gene end by 5 bases; junction bases not matched to a gene: 5. Here the CDR3 reads CASSLAGGYDNEQFF. CDR3 sequence (DNA): TGTGCCAGCAGTCTAGCGGGGGGTTATGACAATGAGCAGTTCTTC.

V is TRBV6-5 and J is TRBJ1-6, with TRBD1 matching over 7 bases. From germline, CDR1 is MNHEY and CDR2 SVGAGI. Germline trimming cut 4 bases from V and 7 bases from J; bases unmatched to any gene: 4. This CDR3 is built from 14 residues. CDR3 region: CASSWTGTNSPLHF. CDR3 nucleotides: TGTGCCAGCAGTTGGACAGGCACCAATTCACCCCTCCACTTT.

The chain combines TRBV7-2 with TRBJ2-5, with D unresolved. The V and J ends lost 2 bases and 2 bases respectively, with 15 bases between them. CDR1 is SGHTA, CDR2 FQGNSA, per germline. This CDR3 contains 16 residues. DNA of the CDR3: TGTGCCAGCAGCTTAAGAGCCCTTGGAGCTCAAGAGACCCAGTACTTC. Amino acids: CASSLRALGAQETQYF.

The chain uses TRBV7-2 and TRBJ2-1; D is ambiguous. CDR3 length: 15 amino acids. Germline V gene lookup returns CDR1 SGHTA and CDR2 FQGNSA. The ends were cut back, 5 bases at V and 0 bases at J, with 11 bases in the middle. The CDR3 DNA is TGTGCCAGCAGCCGCGACTCTAGCTCCTACAATGAGCAGTTCTTC. Encoded protein: CASSRDSSSYNEQFF.

This sequence joins TRBV5-1 and TRBJ2-3; 13 nucleotides agree with TRBD2. There are 18 residues in the CDR3. With V trimmed by 3 bases and J by 4 bases, 11 bases remained unmatched. Germline values: CDR1 SGHRS, CDR2 YFSETQ. Here the CDR3 reads CASSSLTSGGARADTQYF. CDR3 sequence (DNA): TGCGCCAGCAGCTCCCTCACTAGCGGGGGGGCTCGGGCAGATACGCAGTATTTT.

The chain combines TRBV15 with TRBJ1-5; D remains unclear. Per the germline V gene, CDR1 is LNHNV and CDR2 is YYDKDF (reference sequence). The CDR3 length is 15 residues. Trimming removed 5 bases from V and 4 bases from J, with 15 bases in between. The CDR3 DNA is TGTGCCACCAGCCGGGAGAAGGGCACAAATCAGCCCCAGCATTTT. This sequence encodes CATSREKGTNQPQHF. Full variable domain (outside the CDR3, taken from reference TRBV15 and TRBJ1-5): DAMVIQNPRYQVTQFGKPVTLSCSQTLNHNVMYWYQQKSSQAPKLLFHYYDKDFNNEADTPDNFQSRRPNTSFCFLDIRSPGLGDTAMYLCATSREKGTNQPQHFGDGTRLSIL.

The rearrangement links TRBV4-1 to TRBJ1-1, with 8 positions matching TRBD1. This CDR3 has 14 amino acids. Trimming removed 3 bases from V and 3 bases from J; junction bases left unmatched: 3. CDR1 and CDR2 (germline): MGHRA, YSYEKL. Here the CDR3 reads CASSHGQGYTEAFF. The CDR3 region has the DNA TGCGCCAGCAGCCACGGACAGGGATACACTGAAGCTTTCTTT.

The genes are TRBV6-6 and TRBJ2-1, with 8 nucleotides matching TRBD2. After removal of 4 bases from V and 3 bases from J, the junction contained 5 bases not matched to a gene. The CDR3 is made up of 15 amino acids. Germline V gene sequence: CDR1 MNHNY, CDR2 SVGAGI (reference sequence). The chain's CDR3 is CASSSPRGVYNEQFF. CDR3 bases: TGTGCCAGCAGTTCCCCGCGGGGGGTCTACAATGAGCAGTTCTTC.

This clone is labeled as medium-sized. The chain has TRBV10-1 and TRBJ2-7; D assignment may be TRBD1 or TRBD2 (5 bases each). Germline-derived CDR1 and CDR2 are WNHNN and SYGVQD (reference sequence). V lost 2 bases and J 2 bases, leaving 13 bases between the germline ends. The CDR3 is 15 residues long. CDR3 amino acids: CASSEAAGSPYEQYF. DNA of the CDR3: TGCGCCAGCAGTGAGGCGGCAGGGAGTCCCTACGAGCAGTACTTC.

This chain joins TRBV19 and TRBJ2-3; D possibly uses TRBD1 or TRBD2 (5 bases each). The CDR3 extends over 15 amino acids. Germline V CDR1 and CDR2: LNHDA, SQIVND (reference sequence). V lost 3 bases, J lost 0 bases, and 10 bases lay in between. CDR3 bases: TGTGCCAGTAGTATTCTGGGGGAGAGCACAGATACGCAGTATTTT. This gives the protein CASSILGESTDTQYF.

Only one count was recorded for this clone. The rearrangement links TRBV5-1 to TRBJ2-1; D perhaps matches TRBD1 (6 bases). Trimming took 4 bases from V and 3 from J, leaving 14 bases between them. This CDR3 comprises 15 residues. Germline V CDR1 and CDR2: SGHRS, YFSETQ. The CDR3 DNA sequence: TGCGCCAGCAGCACGCAGGGACAAGACTACAATGAGCAGTTCTTC. As protein: CASSTQGQDYNEQFF.

This clone was seen only a few times. This rearrangement joins TRBV5-1 to TRBJ2-1, with 9 bases that match TRBD1. V lost 0 bases and J lost 9; bases outside the gene matches: 7. The CDR3 runs to 15 residues. Germline assignment: CDR1 SGHRS and CDR2 YFSETQ. CDR3 nucleotides: TGCGCCAGCAGCTTGGCCGGGACAGGGTCGACTGAGCAGTTCTTC. It specifies CASSLAGTGSTEQFF. The full variable domain, its missing parts supplied by reference TRBV5-1 and TRBJ2-1, is KAGVTQTPRYLIKTRGQQVTLSCSPISGHRSVSWYQQTPGQGLQFLFEYFSETQRNKGNFPGRFSGRQFSNSRSEMNVSTLELGDSALYLCASSLAGTGSTEQFFGPGTRLTVL.

V is TRBV7-9 and J is TRBJ2-1, with unresolved D. This CDR3 has 14 residues. Trimming took off 1 base at V and 3 bases at J, with 7 bases between the two ends. In germline, CDR1 is SEHNR, CDR2 FQNEAQ (reference sequence). CDR3: CASSLEGFYNEQFF. The CDR3 region has the DNA TGTGCCAGCAGCTTAGAGGGTTTCTACAATGAGCAGTTCTTC.

The V call is TRBV5-1, the J call TRBJ1-2, with 9 bases identical to TRBD1. The germline gives CDR1 SGHRS, CDR2 YFSETQ. The CDR3 consists of 14 residues. V lost 3 bases and J lost 8; bases outside the gene matches: 8. The CDR3 is CASSSRTGARGYTF. CDR3 sequence (DNA): TGCGCCAGCAGCTCCAGGACAGGGGCTCGGGGCTACACCTTC.

The chain carries TRBV7-8 and TRBJ1-2, with TRBD1 as a possible D gene (5 bases). CDR1 and CDR2 (germline): SGHVS, FQNEAQ. The V end was cut by 5 bases, the J end by 7 bases, with 11 bases between. The CDR3 sequence is 12 residues long. The CDR3 here is CASSGGWGGYTF. CDR3 DNA: TGTGCCAGCAGCGGGGGTTGGGGTGGCTACACCTTC.

The V and J genes are TRBV6-5 and TRBJ1-1; D is possibly TRBD1 (6 bases). V was pared by 5 bases and J by 4 bases, with 17 bases between. The germline CDR1 and CDR2 sequences are MNHEY and SVGAGI. This CDR3 region has 15 residues. This chain's CDR3 is CASSGKGTLGTEAFF. In nucleotides, the CDR3 is TGTGCCAGCAGTGGAAAAGGGACACTTGGCACTGAAGCTTTCTTT.

The chain couples TRBV2 to TRBJ1-2; the D is unclear. Trimming left V 7 bases short and J 2 bases short, with 2 bases between. Germline CDR1 SNHLY, CDR2 FYNNEI. CDR3 length equals 10 residues. DNA for the CDR3: TGTGCCAGCAAAAACTATGGCTACACCTTC. The encoded protein is CASKNYGYTF.

This clone showed up just a few times. The rearrangement links TRBV6-6 to TRBJ1-5, with a possible D match to TRBD1 (6 bases). V shed 5 bases and J shed 7 bases, with 12 bases lying between them. Germline V gene lookup returns CDR1 MNHNY and CDR2 SVGAGI (reference sequence). CDR3 length: 13 amino acids. The CDR3 here is CASSTGSGQPQHF. CDR3 coding DNA: TGTGCCAGCAGTACAGGGTCCGGGCAGCCCCAGCATTTT.

The chain joins TRBV10-3 to TRBJ2-2, with 9 bases fitting TRBD2. CDR3 length: 16 amino acids. CDR1 and CDR2 from the germline V gene are ENHRY and SYGVKD. Trimming removed 4 bases from V and 2 bases from J; junction bases left unmatched: 5. CDR3 sequence (DNA): TGTGCCATCAGTGCTATGCGGGGGGGAAACACCGGGGAGCTGTTTTTT. Protein: CAISAMRGGNTGELFF.

As concerns this clone: The junction shows a germline mismatch at one end, possibly a read error. This chain uses TRBV30 with TRBJ2-3, with 8 nucleotides matching TRBD2. This CDR3 spans 15 amino acids. Looked up from germline, CDR1 is GTSNPN and CDR2 is SVGIG (reference sequence). Here the CDR3 reads CAGSGLALSTDTQYF. The CDR3 DNA follows: TGTGCCGGGAGTGGACTAGCCCTAAGCACAGATACGCAGTATTTT.

The chain employs TRBV6-5 and TRBJ1-3; the D is unclear. The germline V gene encodes CDR1 MNHEY and CDR2 SVGAGI. Between the trimmed V and J ends, which lost 2 bases and 5 bases, there was a span of 10 bases. This CDR3 is built from 14 residues. CDR3 nucleotides: TGTGCCAGCAGTTACAAAGACGGGAGAAACACCATATATTTT. Translating it yields CASSYKDGRNTIYF.

The J gene is TRBJ2-3, the V gene TRBV11-1; D gene ambiguous. Germline CDR1 is SGHAT and CDR2 is FQDESV (reference sequence). This CDR3 has 14 amino acids. Trimming stripped 5 bases from V and 0 bases from J, with 9 bases between. The DNA of the CDR3 is TGTGCCAGCAGCCCTCGAGCTAGCACAGATACGCAGTATTTT. Amino acid sequence: CASSPRASTDTQYF.

CDR3 bases: TGCGCCAGCAGTGACGGACAGTCCTCCTACAATGAGCAGTTCTTC. Amino acid sequence: CASSDGQSSYNEQFF. J is TRBJ2-1 and V is TRBV10-1; maybe TRBD1 (6 bases). Trimming stripped 3 bases from V and 0 bases from J, with 9 bases between. This CDR3 is built from 15 residues. Looked up from germline, CDR1 is WNHNN and CDR2 is SYGVQD (reference sequence).

This clone has only a few counts. V is TRBV10-3 and J is TRBJ1-6; possible D gene TRBD1, 6 bases. CDR3 length: 14 amino acids. Germline V gene lookup returns CDR1 ENHRY and CDR2 SYGVKD. The V gene lost 3 bases and the J gene lost 10 bases, with 13 bases spanning the gap. Here the CDR3 DNA reads TGTGCCATCAGTGAAGTACAGGGAGGCTCACCCCTCCACTTT. Encoded protein: CAISEVQGGSPLHF.